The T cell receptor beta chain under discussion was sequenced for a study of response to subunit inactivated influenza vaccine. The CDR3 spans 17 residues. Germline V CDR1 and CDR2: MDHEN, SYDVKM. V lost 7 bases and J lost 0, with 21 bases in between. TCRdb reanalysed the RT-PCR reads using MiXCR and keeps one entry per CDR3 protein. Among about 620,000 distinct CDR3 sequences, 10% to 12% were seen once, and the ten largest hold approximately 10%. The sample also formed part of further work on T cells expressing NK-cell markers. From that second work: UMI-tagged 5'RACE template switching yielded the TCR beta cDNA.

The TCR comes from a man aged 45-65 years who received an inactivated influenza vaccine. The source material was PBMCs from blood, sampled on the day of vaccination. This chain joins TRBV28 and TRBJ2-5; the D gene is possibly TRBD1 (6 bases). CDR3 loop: CASTKISGRDNQETQYF. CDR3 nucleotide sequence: TGTGCCAGCACCAAAATCTCCGGTCGGGACAACCAAGAGACCCAGTACTTC.